This entry lists 26 T cell receptor beta chains sequenced from one sample in a study of cytomegalovirus exposure and HLA in healthy donors. PCR primers comprised 60 Vbeta and 13 Jbeta primers. This table comes from immunoSEQ multiplex PCR, and its TCRdb copy is limited to in-frame clones, with some not included. The sample lists 99,000 or so clones; less than 85% were seen once. The sequencing input was PBMCs. These receptors came from a man aged 35 to 55 in good health and CMV-seropositive.

This chain uses TRBV18 with TRBJ1-2; 9 positions agree with TRBD1. Germline CDR1 and CDR2: KGHSH and LQKENI. This CDR3 has 15 amino acids. V lost 3 bases and J lost 8; bases outside the gene matches: 10. CDR3 region: CASSPLGTGQFGYTF. In DNA form, the CDR3 reads TGTGCCAGCTCACCCCTAGGGACAGGGCAGTTCGGCTACACCTTC. Drawing the rest from reference TRBV18 and TRBJ1-2, the complete variable domain is NAGVMQNPRHLVRRRGQEARLRCSPMKGHSHVYWYRQLPEEGLKFMVYLQKENIIDESGMPKERFSAEFPKEGPSILRIQQVVRGDSAAYFCASSPLGTGQFGYTFGSGTRLTVV.

The chain recombines TRBV30 with TRBJ2-1; TRBD2 matches at 7 bases. The CDR3 has 15 residues. Trimming cost V 0 bases and J 3 bases; bases outside gene matches: 5. The germline gives CDR1 GTSNPN, CDR2 SVGIG (reference sequence). CDR3 sequence reads: CAWSVGLDLYNEQFF. In DNA form, the CDR3 reads TGTGCCTGGAGTGTTGGACTAGACCTCTACAATGAGCAGTTCTTC.

The chain is built from TRBV11-1 and TRBJ2-5; 8 nucleotides align to TRBD2. Germline trimming cut 2 bases from V and 1 base from J; bases unmatched to any gene: 6. The CDR3 runs 16 residues. Germline loops: CDR1 SGHAT, CDR2 FQDESV (reference sequence). CDR3 residues: CASSLKAGGRQETQYF. As DNA, the CDR3 is TGTGCCAGCAGCTTAAAGGCGGGGGGACGCCAAGAGACCCAGTACTTC.

With regard to this clone: A read error may account for a junction end that differs from germline. This chain connects TRBV6-5 to TRBJ2-6; D is possibly TRBD1 (7 bases). There are 15 residues in the CDR3. Germline V gene sequence: CDR1 MNHEY, CDR2 SVGAGI. The CDR3 sequence is CASRQGGTGANGLTF. Written as DNA, the CDR3 is TGTGCCAGCAGGCAGGGGGGAACTGGGGCCAACGGCCTGACTTTC.

This clone was detected only a few times. This chain connects TRBV19 to TRBJ2-2; 14 bases align to TRBD2. Germline V gene sequence: CDR1 LNHDA, CDR2 SQIVND (reference sequence). The CDR3 is 18 residues long. V dropped 6 bases and J dropped 4; count of bases not matched to a gene: 10. As DNA, the CDR3 is TGTGCCAGTAGATACGGGGGACTAGCGGGAGTTCGCACCGGGGAGCTGTTTTTT. Its protein is CASRYGGLAGVRTGELFF.

CDR3 DNA: TGTGCCAGCAGTTGGGGGGGCGGTGGAGAGACCCAGTACTTC. Translated, it gives CASSWGGGGETQYF. The chain uses TRBV6-1 and TRBJ2-5, with a possible D match to TRBD2 (7 bases). The CDR3 covers 14 residues. The V gene's germline CDR1 is MNHNS and CDR2 SASEGT. Trimming cost V 5 bases and J 4 bases, with 14 bases left between them.

The V call is TRBV6-5, the J call TRBJ2-7; TRBD2 agrees at 14 bases. V dropped 6 bases and J dropped 6; count of bases not matched to a gene: 7. The CDR3 length is 15 residues. The V gene's germline CDR1 is MNHEY and CDR2 SVGAGI. Here the CDR3 reads CASRKGLAGEGEQYF. The CDR3 DNA reads as TGTGCCAGCAGGAAGGGACTAGCGGGAGAGGGCGAGCAGTACTTC.

This clone was seen a few times. This chain connects TRBV7-2 to TRBJ2-1, with 8 bases aligning to TRBD2. V shed 6 bases, J shed 6 bases, and the junction held 10 bases outside the gene matches. This CDR3 is built from 15 residues. Germline assignment: CDR1 SGHTA and CDR2 FQGNSA. CDR3 in amino acids: CASRGRAGAINEQFF. The CDR3 DNA reads TGTGCCAGCAGGGGGAGAGCGGGAGCCATCAATGAGCAGTTCTTC.

The chain recombines TRBV6-6 with TRBJ1-3; a possible D gene is TRBD1 (5 bases). Germline V gives CDR1 MNHNY, CDR2 SVGAGI (reference sequence). Trimming left V 8 bases short and J 0 bases short, with 11 bases between. The CDR3 length is 14 residues. The CDR3 DNA reads TGTGCCAGCGGGAGGGGTTCCTCTGGAAACACCATATATTTT. Its protein product is CASGRGSSGNTIYF.

This chain joins TRBV2 and TRBJ2-1; TRBD2 agrees at 9 bases. Germline V CDR1 and CDR2: SNHLY, FYNNEI. The CDR3 consists of 15 residues. The J segment lost 4 bases and the V segment lost 2 bases, leaving 3 bases of the junction unmatched. The CDR3 bases are TGTGCCAGCAGTGAATGGCTAGCGGGGTACAATGAGCAGTTCTTC. The encoded protein is CASSEWLAGYNEQFF.

This chain links TRBV2 with TRBJ1-2; perhaps TRBD1 as D (6 bases). Germline loops: CDR1 SNHLY, CDR2 FYNNEI. The length of the CDR3 is 11 residues. The V end was cut by 7 bases, the J end by 8 bases, with 11 bases between. CDR3 sequence: CASTQGRGYTF. The DNA for the CDR3 is TGTGCCAGCACCCAGGGGCGAGGCTACACCTTC. Based on the CDR3 plus reference TRBV2 and TRBJ1-2, the full variable domain is EPEVTQTPSHQVTQMGQEVILRCVPISNHLYFYWYRQILGQKVEFLVSFYNNEISEKSEIFDDQFSVERPDGSNFTLKIRSTKLEDSAMYFCASTQGRGYTFGSGTRLTVV.

The V gene is TRBV6-6, the J gene TRBJ2-3; the match to TRBD2 covers 9 bases. J was trimmed by 1 base and V by 6 bases; bases with no gene match: 2. This CDR3 region has 14 residues. The germline V gene encodes CDR1 MNHNY and CDR2 SVGAGI (reference sequence). The CDR3 is CASSSGGRTDTQYF. CDR3 DNA sequence: TGTGCCAGCAGCAGCGGGGGGCGCACAGATACGCAGTATTTT.

This rearrangement joins TRBV6-4 to TRBJ1-2; 10 positions match TRBD1. V dropped 6 bases and J dropped 8; count of bases not matched to a gene: 6. The CDR3 runs to 13 residues. Germline loops: CDR1 MRHNA, CDR2 SNTAGT. The CDR3 loop reads CASSQTGGQGYTF. The CDR3 nucleotides are TGTGCCAGCAGCCAGACAGGGGGCCAAGGCTACACCTTC.

This clone appeared a few times. V usage is TRBV7-2 and J usage is TRBJ1-2; perhaps TRBD1 as D (6 bases). The CDR3 runs 15 residues. V lost 1 base and J lost 8, with 17 bases in between. The germline V gene has CDR1 SGHTA and CDR2 FQGNSA. The CDR3 nucleotides read TGTGCCAGCAGCTTAGGGGTCGGGGGGGCAAGGGGCTACACCTTC. Protein: CASSLGVGGARGYTF.

The rearrangement links TRBV14 to TRBJ1-2, with 7 bases identical to TRBD1. Germline loops: CDR1 SGHDN, CDR2 FVKESK. There are 14 residues in the CDR3. With 0 bases clipped from V and 4 bases from J, the junction kept 2 bases outside the gene matches. The chain's CDR3 is CASSQETGPYGYTF. For the CDR3, the DNA is TGTGCCAGCAGCCAAGAGACAGGGCCCTATGGCTACACCTTC.

V and J are TRBV5-6 and TRBJ2-1; TRBD1 matches at 9 bases. Germline V CDR1 and CDR2: SGHDT, YYEEEE. This CDR3 has 15 amino acids. With 3 bases clipped from V and 9 bases from J, the junction kept 10 bases outside the gene matches. The DNA for the CDR3 is TGTGCCAGCAGCTGGCCGGACAGGGGTCGAGGTGAGCAGTTCTTC. Amino acid sequence: CASSWPDRGRGEQFF.

The genes are TRBV4-2 and TRBJ1-2; 9 nucleotides match TRBD1. Trimming cost V 4 bases and J 3 bases; bases outside gene matches: 9. This CDR3 has 16 amino acids. Germline V gene sequence: CDR1 LGHNA, CDR2 YNFKEQ. CDR3 residues: CASSPPGTGSDYGYTF. CDR3 nucleotide sequence: TGTGCCAGCAGCCCTCCCGGGACAGGGAGTGACTATGGCTACACCTTC.

The chain couples TRBV7-9 to TRBJ2-7; D is perhaps TRBD1 (6 bases). The CDR3 is 15 residues long. Germline V gene lookup returns CDR1 SEHNR and CDR2 FQNEAQ (reference sequence). Deletions cut 0 bases from V and 1 base from J, with 10 bases between. DNA for the CDR3: TGTGCCAGCAGCTTAGCTGGACAGCCTTCCTACGAGCAGTACTTC. Translated: CASSLAGQPSYEQYF.

The chain links TRBV5-4 to TRBJ2-7; the match to TRBD2 covers 9 bases. CDR3 length: 17 residues. With V trimmed by 4 bases and J by 4 bases, 15 bases remained unmatched. Per germline, CDR1 SGHNT and CDR2 YYREEE (reference sequence). The CDR3 region is CASSPDSGSSYRYEQYF. As DNA, the CDR3 is TGTGCCAGCAGCCCAGATAGCGGGAGTAGTTATAGGTACGAGCAGTACTTC.

V gene TRBV6-5 combines with J gene TRBJ1-5; weak D call: TRBD1 (5 bases). CDR1 is MNHEY, CDR2 SVGAGI, per germline. The CDR3 covers 14 residues. The germline V and J ends were trimmed by 6 bases and 5 bases, with 14 bases remaining between them. CDR3 bases: TGTGCCAGCAGACGGGACTTCAGGGATCAGCCCCAGCATTTT. This sequence encodes CASRRDFRDQPQHF.

V usage is TRBV29-1 and J usage is TRBJ2-3, with a tentative D call TRBD1 (5 bases). Germline CDR1 and CDR2: SQVTM and ANQGSEA. The CDR3 loop spans 11 amino acids. The V gene lost 4 bases and the J gene lost 6 bases, with 8 bases spanning the gap. Here the CDR3 reads CSVVAGDTQYF. The CDR3 DNA reads as TGCAGCGTTGTTGCAGGGGATACGCAGTATTTT.

The V gene is TRBV10-3, the J gene TRBJ2-2; the match to TRBD1 covers 7 bases. With V trimmed by 0 bases and J by 2 bases, 3 bases remained unmatched. Germline CDR1 ENHRY, CDR2 SYGVKD. The length of the CDR3 is 16 residues. This CDR3 is CAISESGQTNTGELFF. The CDR3 DNA is TGTGCCATCAGTGAGTCGGGACAGACTAACACCGGGGAGCTGTTTTTT.

V gene TRBV10-3 combines with J gene TRBJ1-5; D gene ambiguous. With 10 bases removed from V and 2 bases from J, the gap between germline ends came to 15 bases. This CDR3 has 14 residues. The germline CDR1 and CDR2 sequences are ENHRY and SYGVKD. The chain's CDR3 is CATRREMGNQPQHF. In nucleotides, the CDR3 is TGTGCCACCAGGCGGGAGATGGGCAATCAGCCCCAGCATTTT.

A few counts support this clone. The chain links TRBV28 to TRBJ1-5, with D perhaps TRBD1 (6 bases). Germline CDR1 and CDR2: MDHEN and SYDVKM. This CDR3 is built from 13 residues. The V end was cut by 7 bases, the J end by 6 bases, with 13 bases between. CDR3 sequence: CASIGQKAQPQHF. The CDR3 DNA follows: TGTGCCAGCATTGGACAGAAGGCTCAGCCCCAGCATTTT.

J is TRBJ1-6 and V is TRBV5-8, with D perhaps TRBD1 (6 bases). Germline V lookup: CDR1 SGHTS, CDR2 YDEGEE. The CDR3 contains 13 residues. The ends were cut back, 4 bases at V and 7 bases at J, with 9 bases in the middle. The CDR3 sequence: CASSTGQNSPLHF. In nucleotides, the CDR3 is TGTGCCAGCAGCACGGGACAAAATTCACCCCTCCACTTT.

The chain uses TRBV27 and TRBJ1-2; 10 bases line up with TRBD1. V lost 5 bases and J lost 0; bases outside the gene matches: 12. Germline V gene lookup returns CDR1 MNHEY and CDR2 SMNVEV (reference sequence). The CDR3 has 18 amino acids. The CDR3 nucleotides are TGTGCCAGCAGTCGGATTAGACAGGGGGCCAAAGCTAACTATGGCTACACCTTC. It codes for CASSRIRQGAKANYGYTF.